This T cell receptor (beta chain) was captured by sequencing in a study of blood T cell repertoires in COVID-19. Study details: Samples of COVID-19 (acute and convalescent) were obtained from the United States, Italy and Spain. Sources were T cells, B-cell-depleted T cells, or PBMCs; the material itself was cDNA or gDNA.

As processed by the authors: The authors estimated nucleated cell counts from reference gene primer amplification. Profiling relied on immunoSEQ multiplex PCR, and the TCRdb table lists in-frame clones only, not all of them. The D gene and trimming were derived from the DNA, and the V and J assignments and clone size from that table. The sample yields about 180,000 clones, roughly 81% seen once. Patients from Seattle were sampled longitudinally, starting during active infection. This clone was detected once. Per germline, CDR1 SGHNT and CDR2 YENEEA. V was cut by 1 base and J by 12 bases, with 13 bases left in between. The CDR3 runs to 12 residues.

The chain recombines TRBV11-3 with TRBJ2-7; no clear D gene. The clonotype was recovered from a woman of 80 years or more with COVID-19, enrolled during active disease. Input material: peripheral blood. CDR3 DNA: TGTGCCAGCAGCTTAGCTCGACATCTCATGTACTTC. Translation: CASSLARHLMYF.